A selection of T cell receptor beta chains follows, all from one sample in a study of vaccination effects on CD4 cells after COVID-19. Measured with immunoSEQ multiplex PCR; TCRdb has only the in-frame clones, and not every one. The sample lists about 40,000 clones; approximately 70% were seen once. Antigens for these TCRs are unknown. Sample: CD4+ T cells from PBMCs cultured without peptide, taken after COVID-19 vaccination. These receptors all stem from a human donor who received a COVID-19 vaccine. The CDR3 runs from the conserved cysteine through the conserved F or W. The D gene is left open where the match is weak. A clone size is listed for some rows: how often the clone was seen (once, few, many), or a class if it is expanded.

D gene	V gene	clone size	J gene	CDR3 DNA	CDR3 protein
TRBD1	TRBV2	NA	TRBJ2-5	TGTGCCAGCCAAGACAGGGCCGGGGAGACCCAGTACTTC	CASQDRAGETQYF
TRBD1	TRBV18	NA	TRBJ1-2	TGTGCCAGCTCACTTTCAGCCGGGACAGGGGCTAACTATGGCTACACCTTC	CASSLSAGTGANYGYTF
NA	TRBV18	once	TRBJ1-2	TGTGCCAGCTCACCAGTAATGGACAGCGCTACGTATGGCTACACCTTC	CASSPVMDSATYGYTF
NA	TRBV7-8	NA	TRBJ2-7	TGTGCCAGCAGCCCGGGGACTGTCCTCTACGAGCAGTACTTC	CASSPGTVLYEQYF
NA	TRBV20-1	NA	TRBJ2-5	TGCAGTGCTAGTCGCGGGCTTGAGACCCAGTACTTC	CSASRGLETQYF
TRBD2	TRBV12-5	NA	TRBJ2-5	TGTGCTAGTGGTCACCAAATCCCTGCTAGCGGGGGGCCACGGGAGACCCAGTACTTC	CASGHQIPASGGPRETQYF
NA	TRBV7-7	NA	TRBJ2-5	TGTGCCAGCAGCTTAGGCGGGACTCAACAAGAGACCCAGTACTTC	CASSLGGTQQETQYF
NA	TRBV13	NA	TRBJ1-1	TGTGCCAGCAGCTTAGGCCGAGGTTGGACTGAAGCTTTCTTT	CASSLGRGWTEAFF
NA	TRBV29-1	NA	TRBJ2-4	TGCAGCGTTCGGGACATAGGGGCCAAAAACATTCAGTACTTC	CSVRDIGAKNIQYF
TRBD1	TRBV18	NA	TRBJ2-5	TGTGCCAGCTCACCTGGGACAGACCAAGAGACCCAGTACTTC	CASSPGTDQETQYF
NA	TRBV6-6	once	TRBJ1-1	TGTGCCAGCAGTTACGCGGCAGGGGAAACTGAAGCTTTCTTT	CASSYAAGETEAFF
NA	TRBV28	NA	TRBJ1-1	TGTGCCAGCAGTTCGCTAACAGGGTCCTCCTCGAAAGCTTTCTTT	CASSSLTGSSSKAFF
TRBD2	TRBV10-1	few	TRBJ2-2	TGCGCCAGCAGTGACCTAGCGGGAGTAGGGACCGGGGAGCTGTTTTTT	CASSDLAGVGTGELFF
TRBD1	TRBV7-7	NA	TRBJ2-3	TGTGCCAGCAGCGACGACAGGGGCCCCACAGATACGCAGTATTTT	CASSDDRGPTDTQYF
NA	TRBV19	few	TRBJ1-2	TGTGCCAGTAGTATAGGAACCGACAGAACTAACTATGGCTACACCTTC	CASSIGTDRTNYGYTF
NA	TRBV19	NA	TRBJ2-7	TGTGCCAGTAGTAGGGGTACTACCTACGAGCAGTACTTC	CASSRGTTYEQYF
TRBD2	TRBV6-4	NA	TRBJ2-2	TGTGCCAGCAGTTTTAGCGGGGGGAACACCGGGGAGCTGTTTTTT	CASSFSGGNTGELFF
TRBD1	TRBV5-8	NA	TRBJ1-3	TGTGCCAGCAGCCGCGGAAGGACAGGGGGAAACACCATATATTTT	CASSRGRTGGNTIYF
NA	TRBV6-1	NA	TRBJ1-2	TGTGCCAGCAGTGAGATGGAGGGCGCCTATGGCTACACCTTC	CASSEMEGAYGYTF
NA	TRBV24-1	NA	TRBJ2-3	TGTGCCACCAGTGGACATTCAGGGGATACGCAGTATTTT	CATSGHSGDTQYF
TRBD1	TRBV7-9	few	TRBJ1-4	TGTGCCAGCAGCTTTAGCGGGACAGGGGGGGCAACTAATGAAAAACTGTTTTTT	CASSFSGTGGATNEKLFF
TRBD1	TRBV5-1	NA	TRBJ1-1	TGCGCCAGCAGCTTGGGGCCCGGGACAGATAATGAAGCTTTCTTT	CASSLGPGTDNEAFF
NA	TRBV6-2/TRBV6-3	NA	TRBJ1-2	TGTGCCAGCAGTTACCGGGCCAGGGGAGGCTACACCTTC	CASSYRARGGYTF